Following are 26 T cell receptor beta chains from one sample sequenced in a study of blood T cell repertoires in COVID-19 (TCRdb year 2020). The method behind the library was the immunoSEQ multiplex PCR assay. What TCRdb holds here is the immuneACCESS table cut down to in-frame rearrangements. Part of the clones is not present; checked against another copy, under half of the missing clones reflect an unresolved V gene, and the others are unexplained. Here the sample has roughly 240,000 clones; around 85% occur a single time. About 5.1% of the sample rests with the top ten. The material sequenced was peripheral blood. The source of these receptors is a man in his fifties or sixties with COVID-19, enrolled during active disease.

The chain joins TRBV27 to TRBJ1-1; TRBD1 is a possible D gene (6 bases). Trimming took 4 bases from V and 1 from J, leaving 13 bases between them. The CDR3 has 15 amino acids. CDR1 and CDR2 (germline): MNHEY, SMNVEV (reference sequence). The CDR3 loop is CASSYRQVGNTEAFF. The CDR3 DNA is TGTGCCAGCAGTTACCGACAGGTGGGGAACACTGAAGCTTTCTTT.

The V and J genes are TRBV19 and TRBJ2-2; 7 nucleotides match TRBD1. J gave up 0 bases and V 11 bases, and 12 bases lay outside the gene matches. This CDR3 has 16 amino acids. The V gene's germline CDR1 is LNHDA and CDR2 SQIVND (reference sequence). CDR3 DNA: TGTGCCGCCCGGACAGGCCCCGTTTCGAACACCGGGGAGCTGTTTTTT. Protein product: CAARTGPVSNTGELFF.

CDR3 in amino acids: CASSAGSSYNSPLHF. CDR3 nucleotide sequence: TGTGCCAGCAGTGCCGGGAGCTCCTATAATTCACCCCTCCACTTT. V usage is TRBV25-1 and J usage is TRBJ1-6; D gene unclear. The CDR3 has 15 amino acids. CDR1 and CDR2 from the germline V gene are MGHDK and SYGVNS. V dropped 4 bases and J dropped 0 bases, with 7 bases sitting between them.

V usage is TRBV30 and J usage is TRBJ2-7; 8 nucleotides match TRBD1. Germline values: CDR1 GTSNPN, CDR2 SVGIG (reference sequence). V shed 3 bases, J shed 6 bases, and the junction held 13 bases outside the gene matches. CDR3 length equals 15 residues. CDR3 nucleotide sequence: TGTGCCTGGAGCCGACAGGGGTCCATCTTCGGCGAGCAGTACTTC. It yields the protein CAWSRQGSIFGEQYF.

This chain joins TRBV25-1 and TRBJ1-4; no clear D gene. There are 15 residues in the CDR3. CDR1 and CDR2 (germline): MGHDK, SYGVNS. Trimming left V 0 bases short and J 11 bases short, with 16 bases between. The CDR3 loop reads CASSEYGEHVWKLFF. Written as DNA, the CDR3 is TGTGCCAGCAGTGAATACGGGGAGCACGTGTGGAAACTGTTTTTT.

The chain employs TRBV19 and TRBJ2-7; D is undetermined. The germline V and J ends were trimmed by 5 bases and 4 bases, with 18 bases remaining between them. Germline lookup yields CDR1 LNHDA and CDR2 SQIVND (reference sequence). This CDR3 is built from 15 residues. The CDR3 protein is CASSRGPPPLYEQYF. DNA for the CDR3: TGTGCCAGTAGTCGCGGTCCTCCTCCTCTTTACGAGCAGTACTTC.

The chain links TRBV2 to TRBJ2-7; 7 bases map to TRBD2. CDR1 is SNHLY and CDR2 is FYNNEI in the germline V gene. Unmatched junction bases numbered 7, after V lost 6 bases and J lost 2 bases. The CDR3 has 14 residues. CDR3 region: CASRPGLLTYEQYF. CDR3 DNA: TGTGCCAGCAGACCGGGACTACTAACCTACGAGCAGTACTTC.

The chain carries TRBV3-1 (or the pseudogene TRBV3-2) and TRBJ1-1; D perhaps matches TRBD1 (5 bases). Germline V gene lookup returns CDR1 LGHDT and CDR2 YNNKEL (reference sequence). The CDR3 is made up of 14 amino acids. The V and J ends lost 1 base and 5 bases respectively, with 11 bases between them. CDR3 bases: TGTGCCAGCAGCCAAGGGACGGGGGGTACTGAAGCTTTCTTT. It yields the protein CASSQGTGGTEAFF.

The V gene is TRBV6-6, the J gene TRBJ2-7, with D perhaps matching TRBD1 (6 bases). Trimming cost V 5 bases and J 3 bases, with 17 bases left between them. The CDR3 has 15 amino acids. Germline V gene lookup returns CDR1 MNHNY and CDR2 SVGAGI (reference sequence). The CDR3 DNA reads as TGTGCCAGCAGTCCCCTGACAGGCCTCTACTACGAGCAGTACTTC. This codes for CASSPLTGLYYEQYF.

The chain joins TRBV28 to TRBJ1-1; D might be TRBD1 (5 bases). Trimming shortened V by 5 bases and J by 4 bases, and 11 bases separated the two germline ends. The CDR3 contains 13 residues. Germline values: CDR1 MDHEN, CDR2 SYDVKM. This CDR3 reads CASSPQGGTEAFF. Here the CDR3 DNA reads TGTGCCAGCAGTCCCCAGGGCGGCACTGAAGCTTTCTTT.

This clone was detected once. The CDR3 spells CASSYRSSPLHF. As DNA, the CDR3 is TGTGCCAGCAGTTACCGGAGCTCACCCCTCCACTTT. The genes are TRBV6-6 and TRBJ1-6; D is unclear. The CDR3 sequence is 12 residues long. CDR1 and CDR2 from the germline V gene are MNHNY and SVGAGI (reference sequence). Trimming stripped 2 bases from V and 10 bases from J, with 6 bases between.

This sequence joins TRBV5-1 and TRBJ2-7; 7 nucleotides line up with TRBD1. J lost 4 bases, V lost 0 bases, and 7 bases had no gene match. This CDR3 has 15 residues. Germline CDR1 is SGHRS and CDR2 is YFSETQ. Here the CDR3 reads CASSLDGTEFYEQYF. DNA for the CDR3: TGCGCCAGCAGCTTGGACGGGACAGAGTTTTACGAGCAGTACTTC. The entire variable domain, with the rest obtained from reference TRBV5-1 and TRBJ2-7, is as follows: KAGVTQTPRYLIKTRGQQVTLSCSPISGHRSVSWYQQTPGQGLQFLFEYFSETQRNKGNFPGRFSGRQFSNSRSEMNVSTLELGDSALYLCASSLDGTEFYEQYFGPGTRLTVT.

This sequence joins TRBV28 and TRBJ2-7, with D uncertain. With 4 bases removed from V and 7 bases from J, the gap between germline ends came to 8 bases. This CDR3 is 11 amino acids long. CDR1 is MDHEN, CDR2 SYDVKM, per germline. CDR3 in amino acids: CASSSPSEQYF. Written as DNA, the CDR3 is TGTGCCAGCAGTTCCCCGAGTGAGCAGTACTTC.

J is TRBJ1-2 and V is TRBV30, with TRBD1 identical over 7 bases. The germline V gene encodes CDR1 GTSNPN and CDR2 SVGIG (reference sequence). The CDR3 contains 12 residues. With V trimmed by 2 bases and J by 4 bases, 1 base remained unmatched. The CDR3 sequence is CAWSRTGYGYTF. The DNA for the CDR3 is TGTGCCTGGAGTCGGACAGGCTATGGCTACACCTTC.

CDR3 in amino acids: CASSYEGRARYYEQYF. The CDR3 DNA reads TGTGCCAGCAGTTACGAGGGTAGGGCCCGCTACTACGAGCAGTACTTC. The chain links TRBV6-2 or TRBV6-3 to TRBJ2-7; a weak D match, TRBD2 (5 bases). The CDR3 is 16 residues long. With 2 bases removed from V and 3 bases from J, the gap between germline ends came to 17 bases. Germline CDR1 is MNHEY and CDR2 is SVGEGT.

This chain uses TRBV27 with TRBJ1-1, with 7 positions matching TRBD1. This CDR3 region has 15 residues. V lost 6 bases, J lost 4 bases, and 11 bases stayed unmatched. Germline-derived CDR1 and CDR2 are MNHEY and SMNVEV (reference sequence). The CDR3 loop is CASRRQGSGVTEAFF. The DNA of the CDR3 is TGTGCCAGCAGGCGACAGGGTAGTGGTGTCACTGAAGCTTTCTTT.

The rearrangement links TRBV12-3 or TRBV12-4 to TRBJ1-6; D remains unclear. This CDR3 has 12 residues. V was trimmed by 5 bases and J by 13 bases, leaving 12 bases between them. The CDR3 coding sequence is TGTGCCAGCAGTCCTTCCTCCTCCCCCCTCCACTTT. This sequence encodes CASSPSSSPLHF.

The V call is TRBV29-1, the J call TRBJ2-3; 10 bases agree with TRBD2. In germline, CDR1 is SQVTM, CDR2 ANQGSEA. V was clipped by 4 bases and J by 6 bases; unmatched bases: 7. The CDR3 totals 14 residues. Here the CDR3 DNA reads TGCAGCGTTGGTCTAGCGGGGGTTCCCGATACGCAGTATTTT. It specifies CSVGLAGVPDTQYF.

This chain joins TRBV5-1 and TRBJ1-1; TRBD1 aligns across 8 bases. Germline lookup yields CDR1 SGHRS and CDR2 YFSETQ. The CDR3 is 14 amino acids. V shed 4 bases and J 4 bases; nucleotides not matched to a gene: 6. CDR3 nucleotides: TGCGCCAGCAGCCAAAGGACAGGGACCACTGAAGCTTTCTTT. It translates to CASSQRTGTTEAFF.

The chain carries TRBV12-3 or TRBV12-4 and TRBJ2-2; 7 bases map to TRBD2. CDR3 length equals 12 residues. The J segment lost 6 bases and the V segment lost 6 bases, leaving 1 base of the junction unmatched. Written as DNA, the CDR3 is TGTGCCAGCAGCGGACTAGCCGGGGAGCTGTTTTTT. This sequence encodes CASSGLAGELFF.

This clone was seen more than once but under ten times. The chain has TRBV7-2 and TRBJ2-5, with TRBD2 as a possible D gene (5 bases). The CDR3 has 12 amino acids. Trimming pared 3 bases from V and 4 bases from J, leaving 6 bases between. The V gene's germline CDR1 is SGHTA and CDR2 FQGNSA. DNA for the CDR3: TGTGCCAGCAGCTTGAGGGCAGAGACCCAGTACTTC. It encodes CASSLRAETQYF.

This clone turned up a few times. This chain uses TRBV25-1 with TRBJ2-3; 13 bases fit TRBD2. Trimming at V came to 0 bases and at J to 2 bases, leaving 5 bases not matched to a gene. CDR1 and CDR2 (germline): MGHDK, SYGVNS. The CDR3 is 18 residues long. CDR3 coding DNA: TGTGCCAGCAGTGAATACCGGACTAGCGGGGGAATCACAGATACGCAGTATTTT. Encoded protein: CASSEYRTSGGITDTQYF.

This clone came up once. The V gene is TRBV5-1, the J gene TRBJ1-5; TRBD1 matches 10 bases. The CDR3 length is 18 residues. V lost 4 bases and J lost 2; bases outside the gene matches: 12. CDR1 and CDR2 (germline): SGHRS, YFSETQ. In DNA, the CDR3 is TGCGCCAGCAGCCCTGGGACAGGGGCCGGGGTTGGCAATCAGCCCCAGCATTTT. Translation gives CASSPGTGAGVGNQPQHF.

This sequence joins TRBV12-3 or TRBV12-4 and TRBJ1-1; the D gene is possibly TRBD1 (6 bases). Trimming took 1 base from V and 8 from J, leaving 11 bases between them. The CDR3 runs 13 residues. The CDR3 DNA reads TGTGCCAGCAGTTTAGGTCAGGGGAGAGAAGCTTTCTTT. The encoded protein is CASSLGQGREAFF.

The rearrangement joins TRBV18 to TRBJ2-6; the match to TRBD1 covers 11 bases. This CDR3 has 17 amino acids. Germline trimming cut 3 bases from V and 3 bases from J; bases unmatched to any gene: 4. CDR1 is KGHSH, CDR2 LQKENI, per germline. CDR3 sequence (DNA): TGTGCCAGCTCACCCTCCGGGACAGGGGGTGGGGCCAACGTCCTGACTTTC. Translation: CASSPSGTGGGANVLTF.

This chain uses TRBV7-6 with TRBJ2-1; weak D call: TRBD2 (5 bases). Germline-derived CDR1 and CDR2 are SGHVS and FNYEAQ. V dropped 5 bases and J dropped 0 bases, with 11 bases sitting between them. The CDR3 loop spans 15 amino acids. CDR3 residues: CASSERTVSYNEQFF. The CDR3 DNA is TGTGCCAGCAGCGAGCGGACCGTCTCCTACAATGAGCAGTTCTTC. The full variable domain, its missing parts supplied by reference TRBV7-6 and TRBJ2-1, is GAGVSQSPRYKVTKRGQDVALRCDPISGHVSLYWYRQALGQGPEFLTYFNYEAQQDKSGLPNDRFSAERPEGSISTLTIQRTEQRDSAMYRCASSERTVSYNEQFFGPGTRLTVL.